A single sample gave rise to the 8 T cell receptor beta chains below, sequenced in a study of blood T cell repertoires in COVID-19. Data came from immunoSEQ multiplex PCR; TCRdb stores just in-frame clones and leaves some out. Of some 300,000 clones detected, approximately 91% appear once; the ten largest clones hold 3.9%. The sequencing sample was made of PBMCs or T cells enriched from blood (not recorded which). The receptor set was obtained from a woman in her thirties who had been exposed to COVID-19.

V usage is TRBV5-4 and J usage is TRBJ1-1; a possible D gene is TRBD1 (5 bases). Germline V CDR1 and CDR2: SGHNT, YYREEE (reference sequence). Trimming removed 9 bases from V and 6 bases from J, with 18 bases in between. The CDR3 runs 13 residues. The CDR3 DNA follows: TGTGCCATAGCGGGGCAGGGCGGCGCTGAAGCTTTCTTT. Translating gives CAIAGQGGAEAFF.

In this sample, this clone turned up once. One junction end disagrees with the germline gene, perhaps due to a read error. The V call is TRBV6-5, the J call TRBJ2-3; 9 bases line up with TRBD2. The germline gives CDR1 MNHEY, CDR2 SVGAGI. The CDR3 totals 15 residues. The CDR3 protein is CASRRGRGGTDTQYF. The CDR3, as DNA: TGTGCCAGCAGAAGGGGGCGGGGGGGCACCGATACGCAGTATTTT.

This chain links TRBV9 with TRBJ2-1; D gene uncertain. From germline, CDR1 is SGDLS and CDR2 YYNGEE. The CDR3 contains 15 residues. The germline V and J ends were trimmed by 4 bases and 1 base, with 12 bases remaining between them. CDR3 amino acids: CASSTRHGSYNEQFF. As DNA, the CDR3 is TGTGCCAGCAGCACCCGACATGGGTCCTACAATGAGCAGTTCTTC. The variable domain in full, completed from reference TRBV9 and TRBJ2-1, reads DSGVTQTPKHLITATGQRVTLRCSPRSGDLSVYWYQQSLDQGLQFLIQYYNGEERAKGNILERFSAQQFPDLHSELNLSSLELGDSALYFCASSTRHGSYNEQFFGPGTRLTVL.

This sequence joins TRBV5-1 and TRBJ2-1, with TRBD1 as a possible D gene (6 bases). V was trimmed by 0 bases and J by 9 bases, leaving 16 bases between them. CDR1 and CDR2 (germline): SGHRS, YFSETQ. The CDR3 runs to 15 residues. The CDR3 sequence is CASSLVVGRGGEQFF. CDR3 nucleotide sequence: TGCGCCAGCAGCTTGGTGGTTGGCAGGGGTGGTGAGCAGTTCTTC.

The chain joins TRBV14 to TRBJ1-3; D possibly corresponds to TRBD1 (5 bases). Germline assignment: CDR1 SGHDN and CDR2 FVKESK. The CDR3 is made up of 13 amino acids. V lost 5 bases, J lost 14 bases, and 19 bases lay in between. This CDR3 is CASSRREAFRVYF. The CDR3 DNA follows: TGTGCCAGCAGCAGAAGGGAAGCGTTCAGGGTATATTTT.

The rearrangement links TRBV7-9 to TRBJ2-7; D is perhaps TRBD2 (5 bases). Per germline, CDR1 SEHNR and CDR2 FQNEAQ (reference sequence). V gave up 5 bases and J gave up 6 bases, with 23 bases separating them. CDR3 length equals 16 residues. The CDR3 nucleotides are TGTGCCAGCAGCCAAGTCGGAGTTAAAGCGGCTCTCGAGCAGTACTTC. Amino acid sequence: CASSQVGVKAALEQYF.

V gene TRBV6-5 combines with J gene TRBJ1-1; D remains unclear. V shed 8 bases and J shed 5 bases, with 12 bases lying between them. CDR3 length equals 12 residues. CDR1 and CDR2 from the germline V gene are MNHEY and SVGAGI. As DNA, the CDR3 is TGTGCCAGCCTAAGGGAGGGAACTGAAGCTTTCTTT. Translated, it gives CASLREGTEAFF.

The V and J genes are TRBV9 and TRBJ1-2; 12 positions agree with TRBD1. With V trimmed by 4 bases and J by 3 bases, 10 bases remained unmatched. Germline V gene data show CDR1 as SGDLS and CDR2 as YYNGEE. The length of the CDR3 is 17 residues. The CDR3 nucleotides are TGTGCCAGCAGCAACCGGGACAGGGGGCTAAGATACTATGGCTACACCTTC. Translating it yields CASSNRDRGLRYYGYTF.